This T cell receptor beta chain was sequenced during a study of cytotoxic CD8 clonotypes in ibrutinib-treated CLL. Study at large: On average, each sample had about 260,000 productive templates and more than 75,000 productive rearrangements.

Germline V gives CDR1 LNHNV, CDR2 YYDKDF (reference sequence). Trimming cost V 3 bases and J 5 bases; bases outside gene matches: 12. The CDR3 extends over 17 amino acids. TCRdb's table, derived via immunoSEQ multiplex PCR, lists solely in-frame clones and lacks some. This table holds about 60,000 clones, 50% to 65% found once. The chain is built from TRBV15 and TRBJ2-3; the match to TRBD1 covers 9 bases. The sequencing used PBMCs, collected at disease progression, from a patient treated with ibrutinib. This clonotype was sampled from a human donor with chronic lymphocytic leukemia. The CDR3 DNA is TGTGCCACCAGCAGGGGAAGAACAGGGGGCGAGGTAGATACGCAGTATTTT. It encodes CATSRGRTGGEVDTQYF.